This T cell receptor (beta chain) was captured by sequencing in a study of blood T cell repertoires in COVID-19. Of note for this clone: The germline gene is not matched at one end of the junction; a read error may be the cause.

The table came from immunoSEQ multiplex PCR; TCRdb's copy has only in-frame clones and leaves some out. The repertoire holds about 64,000 clones, with 75% to 85% as singletons. This CDR3 comprises 15 residues. Germline V gives CDR1 SNHLY, CDR2 FYNNEI. The origin of this receptor is a woman in her fifties or sixties with acute or convalescent COVID-19. Input material: peripheral blood. This rearrangement joins TRBV2 to TRBJ1-2; 8 positions agree with TRBD1. This chain's CDR3 is CASSEGPGGAGGYTF. In DNA, the CDR3 is TGTGCCAGCAGCGAAGGGCCAGGGGGCGCTGGGGGCTACACCTTC.